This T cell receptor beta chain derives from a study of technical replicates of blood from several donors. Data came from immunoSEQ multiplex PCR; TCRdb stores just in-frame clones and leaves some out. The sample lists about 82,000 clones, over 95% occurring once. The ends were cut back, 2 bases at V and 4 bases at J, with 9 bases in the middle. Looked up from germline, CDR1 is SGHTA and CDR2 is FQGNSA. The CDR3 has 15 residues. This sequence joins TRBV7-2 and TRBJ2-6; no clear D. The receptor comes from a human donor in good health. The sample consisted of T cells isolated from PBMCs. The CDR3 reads CASSLSLSGANVLTF. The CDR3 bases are TGTGCCAGCAGCTTAAGCCTATCCGGGGCCAACGTCCTGACTTTC.